Presented here are 21 T cell receptor beta chains from one specimen sequenced in a study of T cell changes during pregnancy in multiple sclerosis. Some clones are missing from TCRdb's copy, which holds only in-frame ones; the method was immunoSEQ multiplex PCR. The sample includes over 70,000 clones, roughly 94% of them seen just once. The sample was peripheral blood, taken in the third trimester of pregnancy. These receptors were collected from a female donor with multiple sclerosis, enrolled in a pregnancy study.

This chain uses TRBV19 with TRBJ1-1; no reliable D call. The CDR3 contains 14 residues. Germline values: CDR1 LNHDA, CDR2 SQIVND (reference sequence). V was clipped by 2 bases and J by 6 bases, with 13 bases between them. DNA for the CDR3: TGTGCCAGTAGTATACCCCCCCCGTCGGCTGAAGCTTTCTTT. It is translated as CASSIPPPSAEAFF.

CDR3 sequence (DNA): TGCGCCAGCAGCCCCTGGGGGCCAGGAGAGAATCGTGGCTACACCTTC. Translated: CASSPWGPGENRGYTF. The chain combines TRBV5-1 with TRBJ1-2; a possible D gene is TRBD1 (6 bases). The CDR3 is 16 amino acids. Trimming removed 4 bases from V and 7 bases from J, with 23 bases in between. The germline gives CDR1 SGHRS, CDR2 YFSETQ.

The chain is built from TRBV11-2 and TRBJ2-7, with D possibly TRBD2 on 5 matching bases. Germline V gene lookup returns CDR1 SGHAT and CDR2 FQNNGV. The CDR3 covers 16 residues. V was clipped by 8 bases and J by 4 bases, with 24 bases between them. This CDR3 is CASASAGLLLKYEQYF. The CDR3 bases are TGTGCCAGCGCCTCGGCCGGACTTCTGCTTAAGTACGAGCAGTACTTC.

This chain links TRBV2 with TRBJ2-5; 14 nucleotides line up with TRBD2. The CDR3 is 14 residues long. Looked up from germline, CDR1 is SNHLY and CDR2 is FYNNEI. V was pared by 4 bases and J by 5 bases, with 0 bases of the junction left unmatched. CDR3 residues: CASSGTSGRETQYF. For the CDR3, the DNA is TGTGCCAGCAGTGGGACTAGCGGGAGGGAGACCCAGTACTTC. Together with reference TRBV2 and TRBJ2-5, the CDR3 gives the full variable domain: EPEVTQTPSHQVTQMGQEVILRCVPISNHLYFYWYRQILGQKVEFLVSFYNNEISEKSEIFDDQFSVERPDGSNFTLKIRSTKLEDSAMYFCASSGTSGRETQYFGPGTRLLVL.

This chain uses TRBV19 with TRBJ1-1, with TRBD1 identical over 12 bases. The CDR3 runs to 17 residues. Trimming at V came to 6 bases and at J to 0 bases, leaving 8 bases not matched to a gene. Germline CDR1 and CDR2: LNHDA and SQIVND (reference sequence). The CDR3 spells CASSRRDRGRMNTEAFF. CDR3 in DNA: TGTGCCAGTAGCCGGCGGGACAGGGGGCGAATGAACACTGAAGCTTTCTTT.

This rearrangement joins TRBV30 to TRBJ1-2; D is unclear. V shed 5 bases and J shed 3 bases, with 7 bases lying between them. The CDR3 runs 11 residues. Germline V lookup: CDR1 GTSNPN, CDR2 SVGIG (reference sequence). The CDR3 is CAWWLDYGYTF. CDR3 DNA: TGTGCCTGGTGGCTAGACTATGGCTACACCTTC.

The V call is TRBV27, the J call TRBJ1-2; weak D call: TRBD1 (6 bases). The V end was cut by 7 bases, the J end by 1 base, with 13 bases between. Germline V CDR1 and CDR2: MNHEY, SMNVEV (reference sequence). The CDR3 runs 14 residues. The CDR3 protein is CASTSGGGNYGYTF. CDR3 coding DNA: TGTGCCAGCACCTCGGGGGGCGGTAACTATGGCTACACCTTC.

The J gene is TRBJ2-4, the V gene TRBV5-1, with 10 bases lining up with TRBD2. Per the germline V gene, CDR1 is SGHRS and CDR2 is YFSETQ. V shed 1 base, J shed 0 bases, and the junction held 7 bases outside the gene matches. The CDR3 loop spans 18 amino acids. The CDR3 sequence is CASSLTSGTRLAKNIQYF. The CDR3 nucleotides are TGCGCCAGCAGCTTGACTAGCGGGACACGACTAGCCAAAAACATTCAGTACTTC.

The sample holds one count of this clone. The chain joins TRBV5-4 to TRBJ1-2; 10 nucleotides match TRBD1. Germline V gene lookup returns CDR1 SGHNT and CDR2 YYREEE (reference sequence). V gave up 3 bases and J gave up 4 bases; unmatched junction bases: 3. The CDR3 has 14 residues. The CDR3, as DNA: TGTGCCAGCAGCTCTGGACAGGGGGGCTATGGCTACACCTTC. It is translated as CASSSGQGGYGYTF.

The rearrangement links TRBV2 to TRBJ1-5; D possibly corresponds to TRBD1 (5 bases). Germline-derived CDR1 and CDR2 are SNHLY and FYNNEI. CDR3 length: 14 amino acids. Trimming removed 3 bases at V and 6 bases at J, with 12 bases between. In DNA form, the CDR3 reads TGTGCCAGCAGTGAGAGGACACAGAGTCAGCCCCAGCATTTT. It translates to CASSERTQSQPQHF.

The rearrangement uses TRBV27 and TRBJ2-1; unclear D gene. CDR1 and CDR2 (germline): MNHEY, SMNVEV (reference sequence). This CDR3 region has 14 residues. V was pared by 3 bases and J by 4 bases, with 10 bases between. The CDR3 spells CASSLSWSYNEQFF. In DNA form, the CDR3 reads TGTGCCAGCAGTTTGTCGTGGAGTTACAATGAGCAGTTCTTC.

The rearrangement uses TRBV2 and TRBJ1-5; D perhaps matches TRBD1 (6 bases). CDR1 and CDR2 (germline): SNHLY, FYNNEI. This CDR3 spans 15 amino acids. The V and J ends lost 5 bases and 3 bases respectively, with 14 bases between them. DNA of the CDR3: TGTGCCAGCAGTCGTCGACAGGTCTCCAATCAGCCCCAGCATTTT. Translation: CASSRRQVSNQPQHF.

CDR3: CASSIAGYGYTF. The DNA of the CDR3 is TGTGCCAGTAGTATAGCAGGATATGGCTACACCTTC. The chain joins TRBV19 to TRBJ1-2; no clear D. Germline V gene data show CDR1 as LNHDA and CDR2 as SQIVND (reference sequence). The CDR3 length is 12 residues. V was pared by 1 base and J by 5 bases, with 5 bases between. The variable domain in full, completed from reference TRBV19 and TRBJ1-2, reads DGGITQSPKYLFRKEGQNVTLSCEQNLNHDAMYWYRQDPGQGLRLIYYSQIVNDFQKGDIAEGYSVSREKKESFPLTVTSAQKNPTAFYLCASSIAGYGYTFGSGTRLTVV.

The rearrangement uses TRBV29-1 and TRBJ2-2; a possible D gene is TRBD2 (5 bases). Germline CDR1 reads SQVTM; CDR2 reads ANQGSEA. Deletions cut 4 bases from V and 2 bases from J, with 8 bases between. The CDR3 loop spans 13 amino acids. The CDR3 DNA reads as TGCAGCGTTGCGACGGGAAACACCGGGGAGCTGTTTTTT. Translated, it gives CSVATGNTGELFF.

The rearrangement joins TRBV27 to TRBJ2-7, with TRBD1 identical over 8 bases. This CDR3 has 16 amino acids. V trimming: 2 bases; J trimming: 2 bases; junction bases outside the gene matches: 8. CDR1 is MNHEY and CDR2 is SMNVEV in the germline V gene (reference sequence). CDR3 in amino acids: CASSLGQGFLPYEQYF. The CDR3 nucleotides read TGTGCCAGCAGTTTAGGACAGGGCTTTCTACCCTACGAGCAGTACTTC.

The table lists this clone with a count of one. V usage is TRBV5-4 and J usage is TRBJ1-1; a possible D gene is TRBD1 (5 bases). The CDR3 runs 15 residues. The germline V gene has CDR1 SGHNT and CDR2 YYREEE (reference sequence). The ends were cut back, 4 bases at V and 1 base at J, with 14 bases in the middle. Here the CDR3 reads CASSPGGAGNTEAFF. DNA for the CDR3: TGTGCCAGCAGCCCGGGCGGGGCGGGGAACACTGAAGCTTTCTTT.

This clone was counted once. The chain combines TRBV29-1 with TRBJ2-7, with a weak D call TRBD2 (6 bases). Trimming stripped 6 bases from V and 6 bases from J, with 18 bases between. The CDR3 runs 13 residues. From germline, CDR1 is SQVTM and CDR2 ANQGSEA. The CDR3 region is CSVPSGRPGEQYF. CDR3 sequence (DNA): TGCAGCGTCCCCAGCGGGCGCCCGGGCGAGCAGTACTTC.

The chain uses TRBV27 and TRBJ2-1; TRBD2 aligns across 13 bases. CDR3 size: 14 residues. Germline CDR1 is MNHEY and CDR2 is SMNVEV (reference sequence). V was clipped by 3 bases and J by 13 bases; unmatched bases: 6. CDR3 in amino acids: CASSLRLAGGIQFF. The CDR3 DNA follows: TGTGCCAGCAGTTTGAGACTAGCGGGAGGTATACAGTTCTTC.

The rearrangement uses TRBV27 and TRBJ1-2; D possibly corresponds to TRBD1 (6 bases). The CDR3 is made up of 13 amino acids. Germline values: CDR1 MNHEY, CDR2 SMNVEV (reference sequence). Trimming pared 6 bases from V and 3 bases from J, leaving 11 bases between. Here the CDR3 reads CASRRDTHYGYTF. In nucleotides, the CDR3 is TGTGCCAGCAGGAGGGACACTCACTATGGCTACACCTTC.

The rearrangement joins TRBV6-4 to TRBJ2-3, with 7 bases that match TRBD1. This CDR3 is 14 amino acids long. The junction had 1 base not matched to a gene; V was cut back by 0 bases and J by 4 bases. Germline V lookup: CDR1 MRHNA, CDR2 SNTAGT. CDR3 coding DNA: TGTGCCAGCAGTGACTCGCAGGGGGCAGATACGCAGTATTTT. Its translation: CASSDSQGADTQYF.

The chain recombines TRBV7-2 with TRBJ2-5; 10 positions match TRBD2. The CDR3 runs to 15 residues. Germline CDR1 and CDR2: SGHTA and FQGNSA. Unmatched junction bases numbered 8, after V lost 3 bases and J lost 7 bases. The CDR3 nucleotides read TGTGCCAGCAGCTTCCCGGGACTAGCGACCTCGACCCAGTACTTC. Translated, it gives CASSFPGLATSTQYF.